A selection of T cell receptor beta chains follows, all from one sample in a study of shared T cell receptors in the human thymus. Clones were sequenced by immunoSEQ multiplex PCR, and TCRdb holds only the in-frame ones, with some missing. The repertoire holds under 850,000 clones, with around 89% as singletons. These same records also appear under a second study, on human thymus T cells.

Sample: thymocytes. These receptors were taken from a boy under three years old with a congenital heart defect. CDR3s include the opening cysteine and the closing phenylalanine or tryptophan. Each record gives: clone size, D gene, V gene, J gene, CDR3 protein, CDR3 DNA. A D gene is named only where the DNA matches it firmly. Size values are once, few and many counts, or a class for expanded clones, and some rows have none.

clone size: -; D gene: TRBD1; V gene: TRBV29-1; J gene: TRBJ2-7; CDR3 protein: CSPPRDRPDYEQYF; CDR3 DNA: TGCAGCCCCCCTAGGGACAGGCCCGACTACGAGCAGTACTTC
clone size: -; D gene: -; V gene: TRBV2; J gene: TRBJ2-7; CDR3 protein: CASSRTDYEQYF; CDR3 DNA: TGTGCCAGCAGTCGGACAGACTACGAGCAGTACTTC
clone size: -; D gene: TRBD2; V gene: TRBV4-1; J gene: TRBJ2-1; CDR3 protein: CASSQTLGGANEQFF; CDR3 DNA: TGCGCCAGCAGCCAGACGCTGGGAGGGGCGAATGAGCAGTTCTTC
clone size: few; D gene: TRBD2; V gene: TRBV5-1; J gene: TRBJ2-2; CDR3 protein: CASSRDLAGVPPGELFF; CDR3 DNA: TGCGCCAGCAGCAGGGACTTAGCGGGAGTACCTCCCGGGGAGCTGTTTTTT
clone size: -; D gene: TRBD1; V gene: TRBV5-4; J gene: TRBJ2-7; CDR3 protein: CATTPSPGQGAGEQYF; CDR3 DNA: TGTGCCACCACCCCCAGCCCGGGACAGGGGGCTGGCGAGCAGTACTTC
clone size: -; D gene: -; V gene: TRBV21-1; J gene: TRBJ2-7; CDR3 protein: CASSNGTSGTSYEQYF; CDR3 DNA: TGTGCCAGCAGCAACGGGACTAGCGGGACTTCCTACGAGCAGTACTTC
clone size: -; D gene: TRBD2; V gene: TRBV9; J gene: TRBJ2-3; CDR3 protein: CASSVESWRETDTQYF; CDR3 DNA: TGTGCCAGCAGCGTAGAGAGCTGGCGGGAGACAGATACGCAGTATTTT
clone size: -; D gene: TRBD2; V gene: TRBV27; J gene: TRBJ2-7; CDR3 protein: CASSLSGLAGVYEQYF; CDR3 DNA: TGTGCCAGCAGTTTATCGGGACTAGCGGGAGTATACGAGCAGTACTTC
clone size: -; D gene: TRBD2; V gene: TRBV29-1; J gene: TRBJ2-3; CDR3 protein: CSVDRRLAGGLHIADTQYF; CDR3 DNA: TGCAGCGTTGATCGGCGACTAGCGGGAGGCTTGCACATCGCAGATACGCAGTATTTT
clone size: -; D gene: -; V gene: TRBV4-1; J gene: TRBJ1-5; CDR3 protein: CASSQDSRTKGRSQPQHF; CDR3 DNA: TGCGCCAGCAGCCAAGATTCTCGGACTAAGGGTAGGAGTCAGCCCCAGCATTTT
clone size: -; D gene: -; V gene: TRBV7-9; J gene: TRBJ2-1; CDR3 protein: CATHRVGEQFF; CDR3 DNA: TGTGCCACTCACAGGGTTGGTGAGCAGTTCTTC
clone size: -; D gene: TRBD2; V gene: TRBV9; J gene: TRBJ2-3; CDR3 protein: CASSEILAGEGASTDTQYF; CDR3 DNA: TGTGCCAGCAGCGAGATACTAGCGGGAGAGGGGGCTAGCACAGATACGCAGTATTTT